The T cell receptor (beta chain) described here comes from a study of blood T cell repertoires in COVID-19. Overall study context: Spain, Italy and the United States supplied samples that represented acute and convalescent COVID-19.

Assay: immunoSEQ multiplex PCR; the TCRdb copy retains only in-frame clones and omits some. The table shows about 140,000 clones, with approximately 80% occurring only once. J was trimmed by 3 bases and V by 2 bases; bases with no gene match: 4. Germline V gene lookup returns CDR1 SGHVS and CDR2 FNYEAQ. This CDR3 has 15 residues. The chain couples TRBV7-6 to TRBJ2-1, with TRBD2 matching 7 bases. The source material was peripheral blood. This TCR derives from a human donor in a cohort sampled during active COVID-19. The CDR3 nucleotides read TGTGCCAGCAGCTTATCCGGGACTATCTACAATGAGCAGTTCTTC. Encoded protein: CASSLSGTIYNEQFF.